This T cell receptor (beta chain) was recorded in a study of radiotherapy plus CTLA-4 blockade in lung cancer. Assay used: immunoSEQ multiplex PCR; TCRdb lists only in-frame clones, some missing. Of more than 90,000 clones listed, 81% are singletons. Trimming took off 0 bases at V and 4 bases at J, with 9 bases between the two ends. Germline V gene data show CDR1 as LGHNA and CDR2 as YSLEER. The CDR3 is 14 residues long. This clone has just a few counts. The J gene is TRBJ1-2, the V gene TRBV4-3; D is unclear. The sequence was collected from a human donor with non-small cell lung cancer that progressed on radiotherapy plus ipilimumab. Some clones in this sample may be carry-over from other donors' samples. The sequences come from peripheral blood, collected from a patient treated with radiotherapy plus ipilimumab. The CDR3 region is CASSQERGLYGYTF. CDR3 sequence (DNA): TGCGCCAGCAGCCAAGAGAGAGGGCTCTATGGCTACACCTTC.